This paragraph covers one T cell receptor beta chain sequence. The antigen remains unidentified. This may arise from a read error, as a much more abundant clone is one base away. The use of a sample-barcoded 5' primer and a J-beta primer mix characterized a second PCR of about 7 to 12 cycles. TCRdb analysed the 5' RACE reads with MiXCR anew, one entry per CDR3 protein. The sample holds 700,000 to 850,000 distinct CDR3 sequences, around 34% seen once. The sample comes from a study of blood T cells in healthy people across ages. Study-wide results and caveats: Estimates based on one million T cells were treated as lower bounds.

The TCR originated in a man younger than 35 in good health. The sample was blood.

The CDR3 loop reads CSAMGPSPNNEQYF. The CDR3 nucleotides read TGCAGTGCTATGGGTCCCAGTCCCAACAATGAGCAGTACTTC. This sequence joins TRBV20-1 and TRBJ2-1; D unresolved. The last part of the DNA fits TRBJ2-7 better; the J call may be wrong. Germline CDR1 and CDR2: DFQATT and SNEGSKA (reference sequence). The CDR3 contains 14 residues.